This is a list of T cell receptor beta chains from one sample in a study of T cell responses to AZD1222 COVID-19 vaccine. The protocol was immunoSEQ multiplex PCR, while the TCRdb copy is restricted to in-frame clones and leaves out a portion. The sample holds more than 40,000 clones, roughly 91% seen once. Sequencing used peripheral blood, obtained 28 days after the second AZD1222 dose. These receptors came from an adult who received the AZD1222 COVID-19 vaccine. Both conserved end residues are part of each CDR3. A D gene is named only where the DNA matches it firmly. Only some rows state a clone size, as once, few, many or a class for expanded clones.

v_call	j_call	d_call	clone_size	cdr3_aa	cdr3_nt
TRBV6-5	TRBJ1-6	TRBD1	once	CASSSTGLAPLHF	TGTGCCAGCAGTTCGACAGGGTTGGCACCCCTCCACTTT
TRBV7-9	TRBJ2-1	TRBD2	-	CASSLLGTSGRSYNEQFF	TGTGCCAGCAGCCTACTTGGGACTAGCGGACGCTCCTACAATGAGCAGTTCTTC
TRBV6-5	TRBJ1-3	-	once	CASTSTASGNTIYF	TGTGCCAGCACTTCGACAGCCTCTGGAAACACCATATATTTT
TRBV20-1	TRBJ2-3	-	-	CSASLALERGDTQYF	TGCAGTGCTAGTTTAGCCCTCGAAAGGGGGGATACGCAGTATTTT
TRBV6-5	TRBJ1-1	-	-	CASSRSGTMNTEAFF	TGTGCCAGCAGCCGTTCCGGGACAATGAACACTGAAGCTTTCTTT
TRBV4-1	TRBJ1-5	-	-	CASSQPPGSRVDQPQHF	TGCGCCAGCAGCCAACCCCCCGGGTCCAGGGTTGATCAGCCCCAGCATTTT
TRBV24-1	TRBJ2-2	-	-	CATSDRTRDTGELFF	TGTGCCACCAGTGACCGGACCCGGGACACCGGGGAGCTGTTTTTT
TRBV6-2/TRBV6-3	TRBJ1-5	-	-	CASSYPYGQPQHF	TGTGCCAGCAGTTATCCGTATGGTCAGCCCCAGCATTTT
TRBV6-5	TRBJ2-1	-	-	CASRPDKYGEQFF	TGTGCCAGCAGACCCGACAAGTACGGTGAGCAGTTCTTC
TRBV9	TRBJ1-2	-	-	CASSSKGNTNYGYTF	TGTGCCAGCAGCTCAAAGGGAAATACTAACTATGGCTACACCTTC
TRBV4-2	TRBJ2-3	TRBD1	-	CASSPEGGWGTDTQYF	TGTGCCAGCAGCCCGGAAGGGGGCTGGGGCACAGATACGCAGTATTTT
TRBV19	TRBJ2-2	-	few	CASSSPSGPGLFGELFF	TGTGCCAGTAGTTCACCCTCGGGACCGGGACTTTTCGGGGAGCTGTTTTTT
TRBV5-4	TRBJ2-5	-	-	CASSLWGFPETQYF	TGTGCCAGCAGCTTGTGGGGGTTTCCAGAGACCCAGTACTTC
TRBV19	TRBJ1-2	-	-	CASSGIQGNYGYTF	TGTGCCAGTAGTGGGATCCAGGGAAACTATGGCTACACCTTC
TRBV4-1	TRBJ1-1	-	-	CASSPETTRGHTEAFF	TGCGCCAGCAGCCCAGAAACCACTCGAGGGCACACTGAAGCTTTCTTT
TRBV3-1/TRBV3-2	TRBJ1-2	-	-	CASSQARAGYTF	TGTGCCAGCAGTCAAGCACGCGCTGGCTACACCTTC
TRBV6-1	TRBJ1-6	TRBD1	-	CASSEETGGPRSNSPLHF	TGTGCCAGCAGTGAAGAGACAGGGGGCCCAAGAAGTAATTCACCCCTCCACTTT
TRBV19	TRBJ1-2	TRBD1	-	CASSPRTGHAYGYTF	TGTGCCAGTAGTCCGCGGACAGGGCATGCCTATGGCTACACCTTC
TRBV18	TRBJ1-5	-	-	CASSPNTQVSNQPQHF	TGTGCCAGCTCACCTAATACACAAGTGAGCAATCAGCCCCAGCATTTT
TRBV29-1	TRBJ1-1	-	-	CSVTGSYTEAFF	TGCAGCGTTACGGGGTCTTACACTGAAGCTTTCTTT
TRBV7-9	TRBJ1-2	-	few	CASSLGAGNEGYTF	TGTGCCAGCAGCTTAGGGGCAGGGAATGAAGGCTACACCTTC
TRBV19	TRBJ1-1	TRBD1	-	CASRPDRTMNTEAFF	TGTGCCAGTAGGCCGGACAGGACTATGAACACTGAAGCTTTCTTT
TRBV4-2	TRBJ2-1	-	-	CASSQGLAGPDNEQFF	TGTGCCAGCAGCCAAGGTTTGGCGGGTCCGGACAATGAGCAGTTCTTC
TRBV5-1	TRBJ1-2	-	-	CASSLVPGYHGYTF	TGCGCCAGCAGCTTGGTCCCAGGGTACCATGGCTACACCTTC
TRBV10-3	TRBJ2-7	-	-	CAISAYGQGEGEQYF	TGTGCCATCAGTGCCTACGGGCAGGGTGAAGGCGAGCAGTACTTC
TRBV19	TRBJ2-7	-	-	CASSKIWRGQGDYEQYF	TGTGCCAGTAGCAAAATTTGGCGGGGGCAAGGGGACTACGAGCAGTACTTC
TRBV11-2	TRBJ1-3	-	-	CASSTISIGTGNTIYF	TGTGCCAGCAGCACCATCTCCATTGGGACTGGAAACACCATATATTTT
TRBV9	TRBJ2-2	TRBD2	-	CASSVELAGGELFF	TGTGCCAGCAGCGTAGAACTAGCGGGCGGGGAGCTGTTTTTT
TRBV5-1	TRBJ1-6	-	-	CASSLALSYNSPLHF	TGCGCCAGCAGCTTGGCCCTCTCCTATAATTCACCCCTCCACTTT
TRBV11-3	TRBJ1-1	-	-	CASSLDGGGTEAFF	TGTGCCAGCAGCTTAGACGGCGGCGGGACTGAAGCTTTCTTT
TRBV7-9	TRBJ1-2	-	once	CASSAPRGLGYGYTF	TGTGCCAGCAGCGCCCCCCGGGGGCTAGGCTATGGCTACACCTTC
TRBV6-5	TRBJ2-3	-	-	CASSSMGTQYF	TGTGCCAGCAGTTCCATGGGGACGCAGTATTTT
TRBV15	TRBJ1-5	-	-	CATSRVAAGFNGNQPQHF	TGTGCCACCAGCAGAGTGGCCGCGGGGTTTAATGGCAATCAGCCCCAGCATTTT
TRBV6-5	TRBJ1-2	-	-	CASSYSIDNYGYTF	TGTGCCAGCAGTTACTCAATAGATAACTATGGCTACACCTTC
TRBV3-1/TRBV3-2	TRBJ2-7	-	-	CASSQHHGSGYEQYF	TGTGCCAGCAGCCAACATCACGGTAGCGGCTACGAGCAGTACTTC
TRBV9	TRBJ1-6	-	-	CASSVAGQDSPLHF	TGTGCCAGCAGCGTAGCCGGTCAGGATTCACCCCTCCACTTT
TRBV6-1	TRBJ2-3	-	-	CASSENAGNSATQYF	TGTGCCAGCAGTGAGAACGCAGGGAATTCAGCTACGCAGTATTTT
TRBV4-2	TRBJ1-5	-	-	CASRGGADQPQHF	TGTGCCAGCAGGGGCGGGGCAGATCAGCCCCAGCATTTT
TRBV5-1	TRBJ2-1	-	once	CASRLGTASYNEQFF	TGCGCCAGCAGACTCGGGACCGCCTCCTACAATGAGCAGTTCTTC
TRBV7-2	TRBJ1-2	-	-	CASSLEYGGPNYGYTF	TGTGCCAGCAGCTTAGAATACGGGGGGCCGAACTATGGCTACACCTTC
TRBV12-5	TRBJ1-4	-	-	CASGLVGGWEKLFF	TGTGCTAGTGGTTTGGTAGGAGGATGGGAAAAACTGTTTTTT
TRBV4-3	TRBJ1-2	TRBD1	-	CASSPGTDSYGYTF	TGCGCCAGCAGCCCCGGGACAGACTCATATGGCTACACCTTC
TRBV7-2	TRBJ2-7	TRBD1	-	CASSTTGTGGYEQYF	TGTGCCAGCAGCACCACCGGGACAGGGGGATACGAGCAGTACTTC
TRBV9	TRBJ2-1	TRBD1	-	CASSLGQGAYNEQFF	TGTGCCAGCAGCTTGGGACAGGGGGCCTACAATGAGCAGTTCTTC
TRBV28	TRBJ1-2	TRBD1	once	CASSLGQGDRYGYTF	TGTGCCAGCAGTTTAGGGCAGGGGGATAGGTATGGCTACACCTTC
TRBV21-1	TRBJ1-2	-	-	CASRDRLPSYGYTF	TGTGCCAGCAGGGACCGGCTCCCTTCCTATGGCTACACCTTC
TRBV6-2/TRBV6-3	TRBJ2-5	-	-	CASSDLLETQYF	TGTGCCAGCAGTGACCTACTAGAGACCCAGTACTTC
TRBV6-5	TRBJ1-1	TRBD1	-	CASSYAPTGVVEAFF	TGTGCCAGCAGTTACGCCCCGACAGGGGTAGTTGAAGCTTTCTTT
TRBV5-4	TRBJ2-4	TRBD2	-	CASSPGLAGGIPQYF	TGTGCCAGCAGCCCAGGGCTAGCGGGGGGCATCCCACAGTACTTC
TRBV6-5	TRBJ1-4	-	few	CASSATGQYEKLFF	TGTGCCAGCAGCGCAACAGGACAGTATGAAAAACTGTTTTTT
TRBV3-1/TRBV3-2	TRBJ1-5	-	once	CASSQGYSNQPQHF	TGTGCCAGCAGCCAGGGGTATAGCAATCAGCCCCAGCATTTT
TRBV19	TRBJ2-7	-	-	CASSLAGSYEQYF	TGTGCCAGTAGTTTGGCAGGGTCGTACGAGCAGTACTTC
TRBV6-4	TRBJ2-1	-	-	CACSAELGNEQFF	TGTGCCTGCTCGGCAGAGCTTGGGAATGAGCAGTTCTTC
TRBV10-1	TRBJ1-3	-	few	CASTPTFRSDFSGNTIYF	TGCGCCAGCACGCCAACCTTTCGATCCGATTTCTCTGGAAACACCATATATTTT
TRBV20-1	TRBJ2-7	-	-	CSASLVLEDEQYF	TGCAGTGCTAGTTTGGTACTTGAGGACGAGCAGTACTTC
TRBV7-2	TRBJ2-3	-	once	CASSKGEVADTQYF	TGTGCCAGCAGCAAAGGGGAGGTAGCAGATACGCAGTATTTT
TRBV18	TRBJ1-6	-	once	CASSPGPYNSPLHF	TGTGCCAGCTCACCAGGGCCCTATAATTCACCCCTCCACTTT